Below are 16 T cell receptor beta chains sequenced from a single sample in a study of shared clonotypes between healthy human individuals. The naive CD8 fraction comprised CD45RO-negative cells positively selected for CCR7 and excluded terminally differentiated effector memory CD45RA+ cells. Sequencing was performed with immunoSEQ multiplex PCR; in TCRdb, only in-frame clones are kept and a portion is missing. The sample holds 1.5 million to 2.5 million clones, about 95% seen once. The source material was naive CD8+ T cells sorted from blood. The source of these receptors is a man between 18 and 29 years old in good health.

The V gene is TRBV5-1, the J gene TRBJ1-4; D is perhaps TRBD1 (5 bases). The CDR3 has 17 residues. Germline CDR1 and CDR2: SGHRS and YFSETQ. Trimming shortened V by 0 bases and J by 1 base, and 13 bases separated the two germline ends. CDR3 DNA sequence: TGCGCCAGCAGCTTGGGGGCAGGGCCAAAAACTAATGAAAAACTGTTTTTT. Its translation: CASSLGAGPKTNEKLFF.

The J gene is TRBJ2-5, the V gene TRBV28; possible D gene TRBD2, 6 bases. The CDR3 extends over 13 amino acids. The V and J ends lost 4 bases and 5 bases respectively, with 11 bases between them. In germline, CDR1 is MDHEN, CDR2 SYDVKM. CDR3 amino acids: CASSYGGRETQYF. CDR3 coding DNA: TGTGCCAGCAGTTACGGGGGTAGGGAGACCCAGTACTTC.

The CDR3 DNA is TGTGCCAGCAGTTATGGGCTCGACTACAATGAGCAGTTCTTC. As protein: CASSYGLDYNEQFF. The gene calls are TRBV6-5 and TRBJ2-1; D not certain. With 3 bases removed from V and 3 bases from J, the gap between germline ends came to 9 bases. Looked up from germline, CDR1 is MNHEY and CDR2 is SVGAGI. The CDR3 sequence is 14 residues long.

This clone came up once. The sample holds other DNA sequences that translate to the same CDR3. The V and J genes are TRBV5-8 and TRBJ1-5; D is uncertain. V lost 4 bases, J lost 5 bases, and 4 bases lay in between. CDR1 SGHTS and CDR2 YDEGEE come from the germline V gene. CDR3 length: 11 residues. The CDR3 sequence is CASSPDQPQHF. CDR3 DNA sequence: TGTGCCAGCAGCCCAGATCAGCCCCAGCATTTT.

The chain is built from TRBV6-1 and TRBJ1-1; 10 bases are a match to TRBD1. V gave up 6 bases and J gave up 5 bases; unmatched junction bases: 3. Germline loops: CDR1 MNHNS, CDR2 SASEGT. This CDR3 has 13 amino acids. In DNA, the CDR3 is TGTGCCAGCAGGGACAGGGGGGGGACTGAAGCTTTCTTT. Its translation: CASRDRGGTEAFF.

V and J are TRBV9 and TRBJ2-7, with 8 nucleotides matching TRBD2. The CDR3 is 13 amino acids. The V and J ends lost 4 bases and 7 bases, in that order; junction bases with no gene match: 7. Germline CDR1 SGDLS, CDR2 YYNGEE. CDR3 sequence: CASSSAGAGEQYF. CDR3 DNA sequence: TGTGCCAGCAGCTCAGCGGGAGCGGGGGAGCAGTACTTC.

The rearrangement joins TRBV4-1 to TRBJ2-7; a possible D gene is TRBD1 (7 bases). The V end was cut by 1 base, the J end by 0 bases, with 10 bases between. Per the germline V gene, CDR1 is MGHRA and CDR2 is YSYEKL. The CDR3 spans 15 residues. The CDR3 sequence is CASSQGRGRSYEQYF. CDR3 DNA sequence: TGCGCCAGCAGCCAAGGGAGGGGGCGCTCCTACGAGCAGTACTTC.

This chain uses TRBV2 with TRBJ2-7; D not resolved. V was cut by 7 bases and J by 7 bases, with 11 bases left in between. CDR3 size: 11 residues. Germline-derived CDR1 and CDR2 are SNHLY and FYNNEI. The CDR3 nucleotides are TGTGCCAGCACCCAGGTTCGGGAGCAGTACTTC. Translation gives CASTQVREQYF.

CDR3 sequence reads: CASSDPFDYGTKTYEQYF. The CDR3 nucleotides read TGTGCCAGCAGTGACCCTTTTGATTACGGGACTAAGACCTACGAGCAGTACTTC. The chain carries TRBV6-4 and TRBJ2-7; 7 bases fit TRBD2. Looked up from germline, CDR1 is MRHNA and CDR2 is SNTAGT. Trimming took 2 bases from V and 2 from J; bases not matched to a gene: 15. The CDR3 spans 18 residues.

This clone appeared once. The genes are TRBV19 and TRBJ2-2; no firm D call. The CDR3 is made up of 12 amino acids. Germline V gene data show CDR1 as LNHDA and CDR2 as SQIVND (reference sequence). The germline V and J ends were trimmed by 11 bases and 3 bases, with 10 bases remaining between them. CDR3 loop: CAVATDTGELFF. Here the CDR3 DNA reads TGTGCCGTTGCCACGGACACCGGGGAGCTGTTTTTT.

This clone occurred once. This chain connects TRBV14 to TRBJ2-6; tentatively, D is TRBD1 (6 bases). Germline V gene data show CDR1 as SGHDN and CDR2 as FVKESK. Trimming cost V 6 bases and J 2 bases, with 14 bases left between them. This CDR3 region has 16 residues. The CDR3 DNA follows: TGTGCCAGCAGTCTTGGCTCAGGGGCTGGGGCCAACGTCCTGACTTTC. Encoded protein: CASSLGSGAGANVLTF.

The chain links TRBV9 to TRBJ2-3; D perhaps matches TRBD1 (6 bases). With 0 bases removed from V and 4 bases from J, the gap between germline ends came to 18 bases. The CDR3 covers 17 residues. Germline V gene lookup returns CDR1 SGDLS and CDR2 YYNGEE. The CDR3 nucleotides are TGTGCCAGCAGCGTAGAGACTCCAGGGGCAGGGGCAGATACGCAGTATTTT. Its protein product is CASSVETPGAGADTQYF.

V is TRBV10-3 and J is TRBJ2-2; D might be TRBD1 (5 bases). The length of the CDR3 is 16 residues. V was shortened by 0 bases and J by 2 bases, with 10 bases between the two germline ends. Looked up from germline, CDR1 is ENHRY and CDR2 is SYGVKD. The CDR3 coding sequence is TGTGCCATCAGTGAGTCGAGGACAAGTAACACCGGGGAGCTGTTTTTT. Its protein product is CAISESRTSNTGELFF.

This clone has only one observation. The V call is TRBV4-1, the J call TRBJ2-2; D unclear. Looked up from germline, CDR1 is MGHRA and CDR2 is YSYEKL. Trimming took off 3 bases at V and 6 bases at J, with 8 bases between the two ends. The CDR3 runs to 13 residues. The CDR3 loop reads CASSHQSPGELFF. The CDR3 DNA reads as TGCGCCAGCAGCCATCAGTCGCCCGGGGAGCTGTTTTTT.

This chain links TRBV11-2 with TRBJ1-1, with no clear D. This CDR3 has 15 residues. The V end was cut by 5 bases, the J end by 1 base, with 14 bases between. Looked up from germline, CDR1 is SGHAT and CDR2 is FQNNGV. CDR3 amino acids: CASSKTGGWNTEAFF. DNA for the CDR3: TGTGCCAGCAGCAAAACCGGCGGTTGGAACACTGAAGCTTTCTTT. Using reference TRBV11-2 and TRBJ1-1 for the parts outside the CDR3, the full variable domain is EAGVAQSPRYKIIEKRQSVAFWCNPISGHATLYWYQQILGQGPKLLIQFQNNGVVDDSQLPKDRFSAERLKGVDSTLKIQPAKLEDSAVYLCASSKTGGWNTEAFFGQGTRLTVV.

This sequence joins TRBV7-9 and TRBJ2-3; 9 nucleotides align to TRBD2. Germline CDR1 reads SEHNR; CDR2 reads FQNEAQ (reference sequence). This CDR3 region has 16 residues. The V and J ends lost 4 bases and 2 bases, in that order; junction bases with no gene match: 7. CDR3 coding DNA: TGTGCCAGCAGCTCCCTCCCGGGACTAGCCACAGATACGCAGTATTTT. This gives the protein CASSSLPGLATDTQYF.